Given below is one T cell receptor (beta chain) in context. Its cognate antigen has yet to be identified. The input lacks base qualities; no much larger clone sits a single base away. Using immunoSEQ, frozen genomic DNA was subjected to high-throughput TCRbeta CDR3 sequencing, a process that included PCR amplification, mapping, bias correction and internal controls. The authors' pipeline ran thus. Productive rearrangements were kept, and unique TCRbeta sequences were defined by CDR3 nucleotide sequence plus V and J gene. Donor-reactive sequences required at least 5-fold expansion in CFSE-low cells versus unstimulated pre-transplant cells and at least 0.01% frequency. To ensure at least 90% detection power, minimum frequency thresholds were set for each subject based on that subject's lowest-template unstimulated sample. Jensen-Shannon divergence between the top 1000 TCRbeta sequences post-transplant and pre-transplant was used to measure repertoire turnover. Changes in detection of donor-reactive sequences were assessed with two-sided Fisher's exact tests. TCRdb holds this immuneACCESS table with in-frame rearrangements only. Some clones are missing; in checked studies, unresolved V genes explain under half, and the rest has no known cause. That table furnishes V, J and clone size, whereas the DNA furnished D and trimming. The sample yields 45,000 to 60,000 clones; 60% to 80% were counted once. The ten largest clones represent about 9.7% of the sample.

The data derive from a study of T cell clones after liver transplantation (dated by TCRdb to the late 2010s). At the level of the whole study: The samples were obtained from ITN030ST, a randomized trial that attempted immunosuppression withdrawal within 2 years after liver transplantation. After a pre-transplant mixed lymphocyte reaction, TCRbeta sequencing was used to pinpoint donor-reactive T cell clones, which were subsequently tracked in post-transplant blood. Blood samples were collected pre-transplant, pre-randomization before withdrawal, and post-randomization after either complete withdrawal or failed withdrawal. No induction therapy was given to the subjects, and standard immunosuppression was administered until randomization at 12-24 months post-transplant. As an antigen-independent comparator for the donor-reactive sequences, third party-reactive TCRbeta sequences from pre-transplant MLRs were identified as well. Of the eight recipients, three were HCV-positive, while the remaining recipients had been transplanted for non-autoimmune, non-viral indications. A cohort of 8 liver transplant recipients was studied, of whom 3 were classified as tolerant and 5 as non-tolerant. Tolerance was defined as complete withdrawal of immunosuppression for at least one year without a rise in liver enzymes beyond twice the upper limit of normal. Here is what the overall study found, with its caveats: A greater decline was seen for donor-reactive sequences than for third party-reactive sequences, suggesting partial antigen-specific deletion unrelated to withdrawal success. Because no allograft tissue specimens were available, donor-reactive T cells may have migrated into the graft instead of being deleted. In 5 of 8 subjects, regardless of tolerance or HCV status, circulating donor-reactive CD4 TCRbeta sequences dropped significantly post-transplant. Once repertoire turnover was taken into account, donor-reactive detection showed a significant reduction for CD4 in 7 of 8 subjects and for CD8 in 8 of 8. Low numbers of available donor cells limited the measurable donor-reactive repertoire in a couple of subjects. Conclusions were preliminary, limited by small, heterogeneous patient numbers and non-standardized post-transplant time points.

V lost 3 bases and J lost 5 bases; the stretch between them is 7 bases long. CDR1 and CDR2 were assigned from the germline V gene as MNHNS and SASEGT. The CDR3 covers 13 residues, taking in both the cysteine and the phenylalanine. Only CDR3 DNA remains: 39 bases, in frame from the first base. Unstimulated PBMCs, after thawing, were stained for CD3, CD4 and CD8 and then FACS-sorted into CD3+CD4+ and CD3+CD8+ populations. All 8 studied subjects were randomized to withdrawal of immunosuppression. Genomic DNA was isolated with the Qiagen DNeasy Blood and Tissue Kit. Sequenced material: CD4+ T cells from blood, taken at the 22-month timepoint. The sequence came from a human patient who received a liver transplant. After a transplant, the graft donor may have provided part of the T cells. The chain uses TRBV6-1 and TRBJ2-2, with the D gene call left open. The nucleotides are TGTGCCAGCAGTGATACACAAACCGGGGAGCTGTTTTTT. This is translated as CASSDTQTGELFF.